This T cell receptor (beta chain) was identified in a study of T cells in women clearing cervical HPV infection. Study details: Case blood was drawn a median approximately 150 days after lesion detection. Notes on the study in general: TRBV6-7 abundance was lower in cases than controls (around 0.1% versus 0.15%). CIN3+ cases had significantly higher TCR richness than controls; evenness did not differ.

CDR3 length equals 14 residues. Trimming cost V 7 bases and J 6 bases; bases outside gene matches: 7. Germline loops: CDR1 LNHDA, CDR2 SQIVND (reference sequence). Repertoires were generated with immunoSEQ multiplex PCR, while TCRdb's copy carries only in-frame clones and drops some. The table for this sample gives approximately 30,000 clones. A word on this clone: Antigen specificity is unknown. The read ends 3 residues shy of where the CDR3 ends; the end is completed using the germline J gene.

What was sequenced was blood buffy coat. The source of this sequence is a woman aged 18 to 69 with a cervical HPV16 infection that either progressed to CIN3+ or cleared (not recorded which). The J gene is TRBJ2-1, the V gene TRBV19; TRBD2 matches at 9 bases. The part of the CDR3 DNA that was read is TGTGCCAGTAAGGAAGGACTAGCGATCAATGAG. Amino acid sequence: CASKEGLAINE. The whole CDR3 reads CASKEGLAINEQFF.